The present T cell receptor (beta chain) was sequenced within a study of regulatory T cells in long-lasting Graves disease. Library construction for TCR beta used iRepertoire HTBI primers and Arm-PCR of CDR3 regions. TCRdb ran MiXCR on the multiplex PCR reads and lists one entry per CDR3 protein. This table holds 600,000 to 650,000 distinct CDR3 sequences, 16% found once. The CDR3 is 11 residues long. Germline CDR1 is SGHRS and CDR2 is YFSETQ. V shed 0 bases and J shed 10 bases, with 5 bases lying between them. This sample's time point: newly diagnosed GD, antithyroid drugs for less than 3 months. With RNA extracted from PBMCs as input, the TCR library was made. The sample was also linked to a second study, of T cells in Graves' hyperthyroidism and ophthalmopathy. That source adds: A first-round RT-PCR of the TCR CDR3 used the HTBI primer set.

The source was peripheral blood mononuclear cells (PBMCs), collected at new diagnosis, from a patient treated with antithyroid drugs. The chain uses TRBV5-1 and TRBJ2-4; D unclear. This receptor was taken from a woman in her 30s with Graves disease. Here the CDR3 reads CASSLDGIQYF. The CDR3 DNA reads TGCGCCAGCAGCTTGGATGGGATTCAGTACTTC.